The clone carrying this TCR beta chain has a count of ten or more. No antigen is known for it. This sample was included in a study of CD8 T cells in ankylosing spondylitis. Findings and limits, study-wide: Significantly higher representation of disease-linked clones was reported for matched ankylosing spondylitis synovial fluid. Characteristic, it appeared, of ankylosing spondylitis blood was a TCR beta motif of several highly homologous variants. Prior work had noted some motif variants in reactive arthritis blood and synovial fluid.

Researchers built TCR beta libraries using quantitative 5'-RACE with molecular barcodes. One entry per CDR3 protein, called by TCRdb with MiXCR from the 5' RACE reads. The top ten hold 2.5% to 4% of the sample, which has about 130,000 distinct CDR3 sequences, approximately 9.9% seen once. Trimming removed 5 bases at V and 7 bases at J, with 17 bases between. CDR3 size: 13 residues. CDR1 is DFQATT and CDR2 is SNEGSKA in the germline V gene (reference sequence). The clonotype was recovered from a male donor with ankylosing spondylitis or in good health (not recorded which). Sequencing input: blood, either unsorted or a sorted T cell fraction (not recorded which). This rearrangement joins TRBV20-1 to TRBJ1-2, with D tentatively TRBD1 (5 bases). The CDR3 sequence is CSAPRGLALGYTF. CDR3 coding DNA: TGCAGTGCTCCGCGGGGCCTTGCCCTTGGCTACACCTTC.